Each of the 18 T cell receptor beta chains below was sequenced from the same sample in a study of metastatic and nonmetastatic thyroid tumors. Before thyroid surgery, none of the patients had received any treatment. TCRdb called clones again from the PCR reads with MiXCR. The sample has 9,600 or so clones, 9.5% to 13% seen once. Sequenced: tumor tissue. These receptors were obtained from a female donor with papillary thyroid cancer or a benign thyroid nodule (not recorded which). Some clones in this sample may be carry-over from other donors' samples.

This clone came up many times. The genes are TRBV4-1 and TRBJ2-7; weak D call: TRBD2 (6 bases). CDR1 is MGHRA and CDR2 is YSYEKL in the germline V gene. Trimming left V 5 bases short and J 5 bases short, with 19 bases between. The CDR3 contains 15 residues. The CDR3 coding sequence is TGCGCCAGCAGCGAAGGACTACCTTTGGGGGACGAGCAGTACGTC. Its translation: CASSEGLPLGDEQYV.

Here the CDR3 DNA reads TGTGCCAGCAGCTTAGGCCAGGGTCCCCAGGGCTGTGCGAACACCGGGGAGCTGTTTTTT. It specifies CASSLGQGPQGCANTGELFF. The chain carries TRBV5-4 and TRBJ2-2, with D maybe TRBD1 (5 bases). The CDR3 consists of 20 residues. Deletions cut 2 bases from V and 0 bases from J, with 23 bases between. Germline CDR1 reads SGHNT; CDR2 reads YYREEE (reference sequence).

Ten or more counts support this clone. J is TRBJ2-2 and V is TRBV4-2; D gene unclear. The germline gives CDR1 LGHNA, CDR2 YNFKEQ. The V end was cut by 4 bases, the J end by 4 bases, with 13 bases between. The CDR3 runs 15 residues. CDR3 region: CASSPPIGSTGELFF. CDR3 in DNA: TGTGCCAGCAGCCCCCCAATAGGAAGCACCGGGGAGCTGTTTTTT.

This sequence joins TRBV28 and TRBJ2-7, with TRBD2 as a possible D gene (11 bases). CDR3 length equals 16 residues. Germline V gene data show CDR1 as MDHEN and CDR2 as SYDVKM. The germline V and J ends were trimmed by 6 bases and 4 bases, with 22 bases remaining between them. The CDR3 here is CASSSTSGTGDYEQYF. In DNA form, the CDR3 reads TGTGCCAGCAGCTCGACTAGCGGGACAGGGGATTACGAGCAGTACTTC.

This clone was seen at least ten times. This may come from a read error, since a much larger clone is one base off. The CDR3 DNA reads TGTGCCAGCAGTGGAGGGTGGGGTGAAAAACTGTTTTTT. It translates to CASSGGWGEKLFF. The chain carries TRBV6-1 and TRBJ1-4; D not resolved. V gave up 4 bases and J gave up 7 bases, with 10 bases separating them. Germline V gene data show CDR1 as MNHNS and CDR2 as SASEGT. CDR3 length: 13 amino acids.

The chain combines TRBV6-1 with TRBJ2-2; D unclear. The CDR3 spans 11 residues. Germline loops: CDR1 MNHNS, CDR2 SASEGT. Trimming pared 8 bases from V and 7 bases from J, leaving 8 bases between. The CDR3 spells CASAASGELFF. In DNA form, the CDR3 reads TGTGCCAGCGCGGCCAGCGGGGAGCTGTTTTTT.

This clone was recorded at least ten times. The same CDR3 is also encoded by other DNA sequences in this sample. The CDR3, as DNA: TGTGCCAGCAGTTTAGCCAGGGCGTACACTGAAGCTTTCTTT. Translating gives CASSLARAYTEAFF. This chain uses TRBV12-3 or TRBV12-4 with TRBJ1-1; D is possibly TRBD1 (5 bases). V lost 0 bases and J 3 bases, leaving 8 bases between the germline ends. The CDR3 has 14 amino acids.

This clone was recorded at least ten times. The chain is built from TRBV11-2 and TRBJ2-1, with D perhaps TRBD1 (7 bases). V was shortened by 5 bases and J by 4 bases, with 15 bases between the two germline ends. The CDR3 length is 15 residues. Germline V lookup: CDR1 SGHAT, CDR2 FQNNGV. CDR3 amino acids: CASSGRGRGYNEQFF. The DNA of the CDR3 is TGTGCCAGCAGCGGGCGGGGCAGGGGGTACAATGAGCAGTTCTTC.

This clone is termed medium-sized. The rearrangement uses TRBV12-3 or TRBV12-4 and TRBJ2-1, with D perhaps TRBD1 (5 bases). CDR3 length: 15 residues. The V end was cut by 2 bases, the J end by 0 bases, with 8 bases between. CDR3 in DNA: TGTGCCAGCAGTTTATCCCAGGGCTCCTACAATGAGCAGTTCTTC. Amino acids: CASSLSQGSYNEQFF.

Comment on this clone: The conserved phenylalanine or tryptophan is not found at the CDR3 terminus, so this likely reflects a read error. This sequence joins TRBV20-1 and TRBJ1-4; D ambiguous. CDR3 length equals 15 residues. V was shortened by 4 bases and J by 5 bases, with 17 bases between the two germline ends. The germline CDR1 and CDR2 sequences are DFQATT and SNEGSKA (reference sequence). CDR3 sequence (DNA): TGCAGTGCTATAGATCGGAGGGTCGTGAATGAAAAACTGTTTTCT. The encoded protein is CSAIDRRVVNEKLFS.

This clone came up a few times. The genes are TRBV6-5 and TRBJ1-3; unclear D gene. This CDR3 contains 15 residues. Germline V gives CDR1 MNHEY, CDR2 SVGAGI. Trimming took off 2 bases at V and 0 bases at J, with 8 bases between the two ends. CDR3 region: CASSYVPSSGNTIYF. CDR3 nucleotides: TGTGCCAGCAGTTACGTACCGAGCTCTGGAAACACCATATATTTT.

This clone has a count of ten or more. The chain combines TRBV11-3 with TRBJ2-3; 8 bases fit TRBD2. This CDR3 is 18 amino acids long. V was pared by 5 bases and J by 1 base, with 14 bases of the junction left unmatched. From germline, CDR1 is SGHNT and CDR2 YENEEA. Here the CDR3 DNA reads TGTGCCAGCAGCCATCGGGGGGGCGGCTTTCGAGGCACAGATACGCAGTATTTT. Translation: CASSHRGGGFRGTDTQYF.

This clone is termed medium-sized. The chain employs TRBV19 and TRBJ2-2; D gene unclear. This CDR3 region has 14 residues. Trimming cost V 6 bases and J 0 bases, with 8 bases left between them. Germline CDR1 is LNHDA and CDR2 is SQIVND (reference sequence). DNA for the CDR3: TGTGCCAGTAGCCCAAGGGCGAACACCGGGGAGCTGTTTTTT. Translation: CASSPRANTGELFF.

Ten or more counts support this clone. The chain uses TRBV7-8 and TRBJ2-1, with 7 bases matching TRBD2. Germline CDR1 reads SGHVS; CDR2 reads FQNEAQ. The CDR3 is made up of 16 amino acids. V was clipped by 1 base and J by 5 bases; unmatched bases: 8. The CDR3 coding sequence is TGTGCCAGCAGCTTAGGATGGGCGGGGGTGCACAATGAGCAGTTCTTC. It translates to CASSLGWAGVHNEQFF.

By sample fraction, this clone is medium-sized. V gene TRBV6-1 combines with J gene TRBJ2-5; 8 nucleotides match TRBD1. Germline V gene lookup returns CDR1 MNHNS and CDR2 SASEGT. Unmatched junction bases numbered 5, after V lost 4 bases and J lost 4 bases. The CDR3 loop spans 14 amino acids. The CDR3 is CASSVTGGGETQYF. The DNA of the CDR3 is TGTGCCAGCAGTGTAACAGGGGGTGGAGAGACCCAGTACTTC.

This clone occurred a few times. This is likely a read error, given that the CDR3 carries no conserved phenylalanine or tryptophan at its end. This rearrangement joins TRBV10-3 to TRBJ1-2; the D is unclear. The germline V gene has CDR1 ENHRY and CDR2 SYGVKD. V lost 8 bases and J 5 bases, leaving 12 bases between the germline ends. The CDR3 totals 12 residues. For the CDR3, the DNA is TGTGCCATCCCTGCTCCTGGGTATGGCTACACCATC. Protein product: CAIPAPGYGYTI.

This clone is medium-sized (0.01 to 0.1%) by share. V is TRBV28 and J is TRBJ1-6; D unresolved. The CDR3 loop spans 13 amino acids. The germline V and J ends were trimmed by 10 bases and 11 bases, with 18 bases remaining between them. CDR1 and CDR2 (germline): MDHEN, SYDVKM. The CDR3: CAIPGDISAPLHF. In DNA form, the CDR3 reads TGTGCCATTCCGGGAGACATAAGTGCACCCCTCCACTTT.

There are many counts of this clone. An end of the junction does not agree with germline; a read error may underlie this. The chain combines TRBV3-1 with TRBJ1-2; 7 nucleotides match TRBD1. This CDR3 comprises 13 residues. CDR1 is LGHDT and CDR2 is YNNKEL in the germline V gene (reference sequence). CDR3 sequence: CVSSQGGGHGYTF. CDR3 nucleotides: TGTGTCAGCAGCCAAGGGGGCGGTCATGGCTACACCTTC.